Listed below are T cell receptor beta chains from one sample, sequenced in a study of lymphopenia after photon versus proton radiotherapy. Produced via immunoSEQ multiplex PCR; TCRdb's table is partial and in-frame only. The sample has approximately 65,000 clones, around 90% seen once. The input for sequencing was peripheral blood, taken from a patient treated with photon-based radiotherapy. The receptors were sampled from a woman in her 70s with pancreatic cancer. Both conserved end residues are part of each CDR3. A D gene is named only where the DNA matches it firmly. The listing skips clone size in some rows; elsewhere it reads once, few, many or a size class.

TRBV19	NA	NA	TRBJ1-5	CASSIVRLGNQPQHF	TGTGCCAGTAGTATAGTTCGGTTGGGCAATCAGCCCCAGCATTTT
TRBV7-2	NA	once	TRBJ1-1	CASSLGRAQAFF	TGTGCCAGCAGCTTAGGAAGGGCCCAGGCTTTCTTT
TRBV7-9	TRBD1	NA	TRBJ2-7	CASSPGGPYEQYF	TGTGCCAGCAGCCCAGGGGGTCCCTACGAGCAGTACTTC
TRBV5-1	TRBD1	NA	TRBJ2-2	CASSATGTANTGELFF	TGCGCCAGCAGCGCGACCGGGACAGCGAACACCGGGGAGCTGTTTTTT
TRBV15	TRBD2	NA	TRBJ2-2	CATSSDGTSGSKDTGELFF	TGTGCCACCAGCAGTGACGGGACTAGCGGGAGCAAGGACACCGGGGAGCTGTTTTTT
TRBV7-6	NA	NA	TRBJ1-1	CASSFGPRGNTEAFF	TGTGCCAGCAGCTTTGGACCGCGGGGCAACACTGAAGCTTTCTTT
TRBV9	NA	NA	TRBJ2-7	CASSVNLERSYEQYF	TGTGCCAGCAGCGTAAATTTAGAGCGGAGCTACGAGCAGTACTTC
TRBV4-1	NA	NA	TRBJ1-2	CASSQEVAPGRRTF	TGCGCCAGCAGCCAAGAAGTTGCCCCGGGTAGGCGAACCTTC
TRBV27	NA	NA	TRBJ1-1	CASSLIRSSAFF	TGTGCCAGCAGCTTAATCAGAAGCTCAGCTTTCTTT
TRBV14	TRBD2	NA	TRBJ2-5	CASSLGLAGGKETQYF	TGTGCCAGCAGCCTGGGACTAGCGGGAGGAAAGGAGACCCAGTACTTC
TRBV28	NA	once	TRBJ2-5	CASSLWDLRGSVQETQYF	TGTGCCAGCAGTTTATGGGATTTGAGGGGGAGTGTCCAAGAGACCCAGTACTTC
TRBV5-4	NA	NA	TRBJ2-3	CASSKSGASTDTQYF	TGTGCCAGCAGCAAAAGCGGAGCTAGCACAGATACGCAGTATTTT
TRBV9	NA	NA	TRBJ2-5	CASGSGRHQETQYF	TGTGCCAGCGGTTCGGGTCGGCACCAAGAGACCCAGTACTTC
TRBV18	NA	NA	TRBJ2-3	CASSPTRTDTQYF	TGTGCCAGCTCACCTACACGCACAGATACGCAGTATTTT
TRBV11-2	TRBD2	few	TRBJ2-2	CASSKTSGRMNTGELFF	TGTGCCAGCAGCAAGACTAGCGGGAGGATGAACACCGGGGAGCTGTTTTTT